This TCR beta chain comes out of a study of blood T cell repertoires in COVID-19. Across the whole study: PBMCs, B-cell-depleted T cells, or T cells provided the cDNA or gDNA that made up the material.

Generated by immunoSEQ multiplex PCR, the TCRdb table keeps only in-frame clones and is missing some. Counted here are 200,000 to 250,000 clones, approximately 86% occurring once; the ten biggest clones make up around 4.5%. This clone was seen once. CDR3 size: 13 residues. V dropped 4 bases and J dropped 4 bases, with 8 bases sitting between them. Looked up from germline, CDR1 is SNHLY and CDR2 is FYNNEI. This receptor was obtained from a woman younger than 45 who had been exposed to COVID-19. The chain combines TRBV2 with TRBJ1-5; D perhaps matches TRBD1 (5 bases). Sequenced input: PBMCs or T cells enriched from blood (not recorded which). The CDR3 coding sequence is TGTGCCAGCAGTGCCAGGGTGAATCAGCCCCAGCATTTT. It encodes CASSARVNQPQHF.